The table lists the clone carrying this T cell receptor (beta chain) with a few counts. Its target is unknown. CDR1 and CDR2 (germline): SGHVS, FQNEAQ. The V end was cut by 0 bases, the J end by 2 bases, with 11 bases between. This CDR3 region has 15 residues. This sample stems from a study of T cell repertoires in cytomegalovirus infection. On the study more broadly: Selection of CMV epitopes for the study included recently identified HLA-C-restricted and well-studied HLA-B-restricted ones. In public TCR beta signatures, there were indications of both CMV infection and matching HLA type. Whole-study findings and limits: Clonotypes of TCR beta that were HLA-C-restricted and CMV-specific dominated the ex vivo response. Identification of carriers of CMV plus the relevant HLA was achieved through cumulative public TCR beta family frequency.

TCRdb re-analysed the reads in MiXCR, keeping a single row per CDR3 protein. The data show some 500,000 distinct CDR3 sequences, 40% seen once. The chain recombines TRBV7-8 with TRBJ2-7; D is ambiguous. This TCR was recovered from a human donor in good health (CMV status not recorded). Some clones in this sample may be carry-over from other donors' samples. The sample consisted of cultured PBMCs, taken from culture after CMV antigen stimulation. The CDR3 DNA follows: TGTGCCAGCAGCTTAGCCGGCAGGAAAACCTACGAGCAGTACTTC. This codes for CASSLAGRKTYEQYF.